These 3 T cell receptor beta chains originate from one sample sequenced in a study of cytotoxic CD8 clonotypes in ibrutinib-treated CLL (dated by TCRdb to the early 2020s). Library generation was performed with the immunoSEQ multiplex PCR assay. As stored in TCRdb, this immuneACCESS dataset retains in-frame rearrangements with V and J assigned. A fraction of the clones does not appear; measured against another copy, unresolved V genes explain less than half of the discrepancy, and the remainder lacks a known reason. This sample comprises 140,000 or so clones, approximately 81% of them detected only once. The ten largest clonotypes hold over 10% of the sample. What the time point label conveys for this sample: approximately twelve months on ibrutinib. The specimen comprised PBMCs, sampled after 12 months of ibrutinib treatment. These receptors all stem from a human donor with chronic lymphocytic leukemia.

This chain connects TRBV2 to TRBJ1-3; tentatively, D is TRBD1 (6 bases). Trimming took off 10 bases at V and 1 base at J, with 11 bases between the two ends. Germline values: CDR1 SNHLY, CDR2 FYNNEI. The CDR3 is 13 amino acids. The CDR3 here is CATYRDSGNTIYF. CDR3 DNA sequence: TGTGCCACCTACAGGGATTCTGGAAACACCATATATTTT.

This chain connects TRBV19 to TRBJ1-2, with 7 bases matching TRBD1. Trimming removed 5 bases from V and 8 bases from J; junction bases left unmatched: 14. CDR1 LNHDA and CDR2 SQIVND come from the germline V gene (reference sequence). The CDR3 loop spans 15 amino acids. The CDR3 DNA sequence: TGTGCCAGTAGTCCCAGGGGGACAGAGAGTTCGGGCTACACCTTC. As protein: CASSPRGTESSGYTF.

The table lists this clone with a count of one. CDR3 DNA sequence: TGTGCCAGCAGCTCACAGGGTTCTGAAGCTTTCTTT. Translation gives CASSSQGSEAFF. The V call is TRBV7-9, the J call TRBJ1-1; the D gene is possibly TRBD1 (6 bases). The CDR3 has 12 amino acids. Per the germline V gene, CDR1 is SEHNR and CDR2 is FQNEAQ (reference sequence). Trimming shortened V by 4 bases and J by 6 bases, and 9 bases separated the two germline ends.